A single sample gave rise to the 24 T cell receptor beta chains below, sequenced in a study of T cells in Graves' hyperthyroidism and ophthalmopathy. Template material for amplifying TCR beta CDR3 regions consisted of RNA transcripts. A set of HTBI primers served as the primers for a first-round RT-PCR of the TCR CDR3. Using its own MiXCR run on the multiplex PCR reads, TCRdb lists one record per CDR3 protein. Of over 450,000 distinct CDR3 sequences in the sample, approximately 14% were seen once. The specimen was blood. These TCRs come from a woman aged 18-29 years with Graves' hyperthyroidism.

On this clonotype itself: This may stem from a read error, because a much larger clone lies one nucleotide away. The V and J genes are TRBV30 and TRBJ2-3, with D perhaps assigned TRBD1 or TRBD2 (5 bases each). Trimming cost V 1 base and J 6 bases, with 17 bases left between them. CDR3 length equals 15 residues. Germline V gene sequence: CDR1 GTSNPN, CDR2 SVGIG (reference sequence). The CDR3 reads CAWSGGTSTRDTQYF. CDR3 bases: TGTGCCTGGAGTGGAGGGACCTCCACCCGGGATACGCAGTATTTT.

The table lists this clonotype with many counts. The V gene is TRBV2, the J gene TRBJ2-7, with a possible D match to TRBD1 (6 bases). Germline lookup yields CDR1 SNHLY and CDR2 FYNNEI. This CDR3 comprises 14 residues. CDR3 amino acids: CDSSEGTGSHEQYV. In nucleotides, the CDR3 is TGTGACAGCAGTGAGGGTACAGGGTCCCACGAGCAGTACGTC.

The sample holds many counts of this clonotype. The CDR3, as DNA: TGTGCTTCTCCCCCCAGGGGAACAGTTTTCTTGGCTGAAGCTTTCTTT. Its translation: CASPPRGTVFLAEAFF. The V gene is TRBV6-1, the J gene TRBJ1-1; weak D call: TRBD1 (6 bases). Germline CDR1 and CDR2: MNHNS and SASEGT. The CDR3 totals 16 residues.

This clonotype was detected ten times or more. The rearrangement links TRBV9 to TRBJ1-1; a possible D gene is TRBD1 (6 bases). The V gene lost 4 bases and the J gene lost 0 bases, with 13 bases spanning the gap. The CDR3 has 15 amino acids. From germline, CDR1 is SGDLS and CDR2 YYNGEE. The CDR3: CASSPGAALNTEAFF. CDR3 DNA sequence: TGTGCCAGCAGCCCGGGGGCAGCTCTGAACACTGAAGCTTTCTTT.

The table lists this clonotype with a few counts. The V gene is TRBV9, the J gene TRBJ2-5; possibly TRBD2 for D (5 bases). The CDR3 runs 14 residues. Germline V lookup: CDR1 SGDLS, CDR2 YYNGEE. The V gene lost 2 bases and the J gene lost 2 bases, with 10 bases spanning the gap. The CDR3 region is CASSVGSVQETQYF. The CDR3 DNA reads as TGTGCCAGCAGCGTGGGGAGCGTACAAGAGACCCAGTACTTC. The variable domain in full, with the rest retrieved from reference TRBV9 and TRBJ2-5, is DSGVTQTPKHLITATGQRVTLRCSPRSGDLSVYWYQQSLDQGLQFLIQYYNGEERAKGNILERFSAQQFPDLHSELNLSSLELGDSALYFCASSVGSVQETQYFGPGTRLLVL.

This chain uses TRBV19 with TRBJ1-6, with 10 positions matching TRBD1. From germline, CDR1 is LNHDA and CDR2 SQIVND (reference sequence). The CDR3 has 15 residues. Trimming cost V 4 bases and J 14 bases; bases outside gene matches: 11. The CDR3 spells CASSRSRDRGLALHF. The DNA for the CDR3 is TGTGCCAGTAGTAGGTCGCGGGACAGGGGTCTGGCCCTCCACTTT.

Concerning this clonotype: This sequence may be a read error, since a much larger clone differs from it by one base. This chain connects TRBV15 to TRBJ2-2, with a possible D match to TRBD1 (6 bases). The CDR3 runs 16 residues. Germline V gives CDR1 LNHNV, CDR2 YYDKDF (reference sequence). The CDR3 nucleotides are TGTGCCACCAGCAGAGAACACAGGGACCTCACCGGGGAGCTGGTTTTT. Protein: CATSREHRDLTGELVF.

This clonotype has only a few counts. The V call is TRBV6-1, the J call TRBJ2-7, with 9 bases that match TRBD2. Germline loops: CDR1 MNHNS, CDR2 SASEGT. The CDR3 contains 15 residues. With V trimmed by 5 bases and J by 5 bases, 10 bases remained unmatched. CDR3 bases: TGTGCCAGCAGTTCCCCGGGACTAGCAATAAACGAGCAGTACTTC. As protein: CASSSPGLAINEQYF.

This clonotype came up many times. Here the CDR3 reads CASPSGNGLGSPLHF. As DNA, the CDR3 is TGTGCCAGCCCCAGCGGGAACGGCCTGGGGTCACCCCTCCACTTT. This chain links TRBV2 with TRBJ1-6; D is uncertain. This CDR3 is 15 amino acids long. With 8 bases removed from V and 10 bases from J, the gap between germline ends came to 21 bases. Germline values: CDR1 SNHLY, CDR2 FYNNEI.

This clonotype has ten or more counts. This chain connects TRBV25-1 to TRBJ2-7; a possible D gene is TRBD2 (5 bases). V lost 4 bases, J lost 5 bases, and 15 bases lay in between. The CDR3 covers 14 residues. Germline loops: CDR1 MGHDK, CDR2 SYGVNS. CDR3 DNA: TGTGCCAGCAGTGTTTTCGGGGAGAGCCACGAGCAGTACTTC. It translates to CASSVFGESHEQYF.

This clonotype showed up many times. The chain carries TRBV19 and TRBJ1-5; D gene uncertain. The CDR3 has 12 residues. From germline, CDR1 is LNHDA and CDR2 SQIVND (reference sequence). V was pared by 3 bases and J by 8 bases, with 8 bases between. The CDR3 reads CASSIGSEPQHF. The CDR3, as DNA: TGTGCCAGTAGTATCGGGTCGGAGCCCCAGCATTTT.

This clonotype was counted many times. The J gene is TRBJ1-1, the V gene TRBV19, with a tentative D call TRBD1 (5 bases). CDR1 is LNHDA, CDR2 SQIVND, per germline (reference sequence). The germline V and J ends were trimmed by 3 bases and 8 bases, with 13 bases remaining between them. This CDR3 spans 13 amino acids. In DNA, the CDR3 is TGTGCCAGTAGTATCGGCAGGGAGGGCGAAGCTTTCTTT. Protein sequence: CASSIGREGEAFF.

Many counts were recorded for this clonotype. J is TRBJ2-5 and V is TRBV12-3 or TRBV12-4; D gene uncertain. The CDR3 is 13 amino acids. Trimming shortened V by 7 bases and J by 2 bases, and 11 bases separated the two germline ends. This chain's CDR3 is CASTRIPQETQYF. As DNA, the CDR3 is TGTGCCAGCACCCGGATCCCGCAAGAGACCCAGTACTTC.

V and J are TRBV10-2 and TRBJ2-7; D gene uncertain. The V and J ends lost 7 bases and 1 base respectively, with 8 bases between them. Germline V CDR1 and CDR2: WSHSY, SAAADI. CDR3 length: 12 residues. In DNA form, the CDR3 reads TGCGCCAGCATGGGTAGTTCCTACGAGCAGTACGTC. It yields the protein CASMGSSYEQYV.

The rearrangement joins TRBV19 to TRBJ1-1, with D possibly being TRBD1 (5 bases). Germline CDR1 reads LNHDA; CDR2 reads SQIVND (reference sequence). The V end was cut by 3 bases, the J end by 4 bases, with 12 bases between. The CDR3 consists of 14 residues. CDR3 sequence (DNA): TGTGCCAGTAGTATTGACCCTCAGGGCACTGAAGCTTTCTTT. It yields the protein CASSIDPQGTEAFF.

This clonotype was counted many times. The CDR3 region is CASSLFGTRAGGTDTQYF. For the CDR3, the DNA is TGTGCCAGCAGTTTATTCGGAACAAGGGCGGGAGGAACAGATACGCAGTATTTT. The genes are TRBV12-3 or TRBV12-4 and TRBJ2-3; 8 bases map to TRBD2. Trimming removed 2 bases from V and 3 bases from J; junction bases left unmatched: 13. The CDR3 length is 18 residues.

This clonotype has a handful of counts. CDR3: CASSYSWGQGLLLSYTF. In nucleotides, the CDR3 is TGTGCCAGCAGTTACTCGTGGGGACAGGGGCTACTTTTATCCTACACCTTC. The chain has TRBV6-5 and TRBJ1-2, with 10 bases that match TRBD1. CDR3 length: 17 residues. Trimming removed 0 bases from V and 10 bases from J; junction bases left unmatched: 14. Per the germline V gene, CDR1 is MNHEY and CDR2 is SVGAGI.

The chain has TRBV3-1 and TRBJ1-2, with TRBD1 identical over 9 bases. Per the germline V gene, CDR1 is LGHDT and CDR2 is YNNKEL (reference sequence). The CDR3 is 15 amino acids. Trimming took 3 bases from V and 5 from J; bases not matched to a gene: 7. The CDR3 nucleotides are TGTGCCAGCAGCCAGTTACAGGGGGCGCGTTATGGCTACACCTTC. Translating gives CASSQLQGARYGYTF.

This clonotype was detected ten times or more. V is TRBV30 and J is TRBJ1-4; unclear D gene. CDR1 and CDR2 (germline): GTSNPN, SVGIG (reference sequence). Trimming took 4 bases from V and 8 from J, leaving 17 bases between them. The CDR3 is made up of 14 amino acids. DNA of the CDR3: TGTGCCTGGAACCCCAGGAGCTACCACGAAAAACTGTTTTTT. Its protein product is CAWNPRSYHEKLFF.

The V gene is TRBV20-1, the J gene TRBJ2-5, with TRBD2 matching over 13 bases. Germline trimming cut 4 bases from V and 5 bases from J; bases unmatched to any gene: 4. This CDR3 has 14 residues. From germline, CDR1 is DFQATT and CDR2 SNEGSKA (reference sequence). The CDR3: CSAILAGGSETQYF. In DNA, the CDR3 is TGCAGTGCTATACTAGCGGGAGGGTCGGAGACCCAGTACTTC.

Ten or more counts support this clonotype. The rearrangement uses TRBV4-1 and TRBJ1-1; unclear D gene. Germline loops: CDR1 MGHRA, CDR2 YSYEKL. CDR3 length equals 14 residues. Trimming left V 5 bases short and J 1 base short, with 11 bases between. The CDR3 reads CASSNVLTNTEAFF. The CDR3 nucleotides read TGCGCCAGCAGCAACGTACTAACGAACACTGAAGCTTTCTTT.

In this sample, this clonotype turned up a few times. CDR3 in amino acids: CASNDRGLTEAFF. The CDR3 nucleotides read TGTGCCAGCAACGACAGGGGATTAACTGAAGCTTTCTTT. The chain employs TRBV2 and TRBJ1-1, with 8 bases matching TRBD1. V lost 7 bases to trimming and J lost 5 bases; unmatched junction nucleotides: 6. Per the germline V gene, CDR1 is SNHLY and CDR2 is FYNNEI. There are 13 residues in the CDR3.

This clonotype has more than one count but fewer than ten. CDR3 loop: CASSLPRAGDRNEQFF. In nucleotides, the CDR3 is TGTGCCAGCAGCCTCCCACGGGCGGGAGATAGGAATGAGCAGTTCTTC. The chain joins TRBV3-1 to TRBJ2-1; 7 bases align to TRBD2. With V trimmed by 4 bases and J by 7 bases, 13 bases remained unmatched. Germline V gene data show CDR1 as LGHDT and CDR2 as YNNKEL (reference sequence). This CDR3 has 16 amino acids.

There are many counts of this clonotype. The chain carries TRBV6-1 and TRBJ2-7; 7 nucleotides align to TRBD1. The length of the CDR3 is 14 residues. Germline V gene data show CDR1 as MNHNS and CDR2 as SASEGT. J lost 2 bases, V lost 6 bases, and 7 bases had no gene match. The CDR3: CASRPSTGTYEQYV. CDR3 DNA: TGTGCCAGCAGGCCTTCGACAGGGACCTACGAGCAGTACGTC.